This T cell receptor beta chain was identified during a study of a mutant IDH1 vaccine in newly diagnosed glioma. About the study: The earlier regimen, radiotherapy, temozolomide, or both, was most often both. Findings and limits, study-wide: Of all patients, around 94% showed vaccine-induced immune responses.

This CDR3 contains 16 residues. V lost 1 base to trimming and J lost 7 bases, with 17 bases between them. Per germline, CDR1 SGHAT and CDR2 FQNNGV. Time point meaning: week 23, last vaccination. Each dose of the vaccine consisted of 300 ug of mutant IDH1 20-mer peptide, with topical imiquimod. Points on this clone: The antigen remains undetermined.

Here immunoSEQ multiplex PCR was the method, and the copy in TCRdb shows in-frame clones only, minus some. The sample lists around 41,000 clones; more than 60% were seen once. V gene TRBV11-2 combines with J gene TRBJ1-5; D might be TRBD1 (5 bases). The receptor's source is a woman aged 40 to 49 with glioma. Some clones in this sample may be carry-over from other donors' samples. The specimen was PBMCs, collected from a glioma patient whose treatment included an IDH1 peptide vaccine. CDR3 region: CASSLGVLGEGQPQHF. As DNA, the CDR3 is TGTGCCAGCAGCTTAGGTGTCTTAGGGGAGGGACAGCCCCAGCATTTT.